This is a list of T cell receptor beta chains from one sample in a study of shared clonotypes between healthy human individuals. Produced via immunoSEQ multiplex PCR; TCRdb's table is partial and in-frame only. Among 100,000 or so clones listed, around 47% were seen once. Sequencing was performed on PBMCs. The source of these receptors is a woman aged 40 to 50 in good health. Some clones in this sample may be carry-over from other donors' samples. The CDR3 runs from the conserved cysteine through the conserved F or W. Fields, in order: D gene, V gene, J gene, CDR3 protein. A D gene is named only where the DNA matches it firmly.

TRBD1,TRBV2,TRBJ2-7,CASTQGQGAYEQYF
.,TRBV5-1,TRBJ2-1,CASSLATVYNEQFF
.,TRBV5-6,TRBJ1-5,CASSLGTNQPQHF
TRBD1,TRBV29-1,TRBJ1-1,CSVTGGPAGTEAFF
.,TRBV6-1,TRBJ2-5,CASSERELLLETQYF
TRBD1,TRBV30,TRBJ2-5,CAWTTGNQETQYF
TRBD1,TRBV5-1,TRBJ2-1,CASSPLTGGTYNEQFF
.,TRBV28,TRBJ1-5,CASSFSNQPQHF
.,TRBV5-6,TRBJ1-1,CASSESGQGAEAFF
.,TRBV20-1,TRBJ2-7,CSASGPYEQYF
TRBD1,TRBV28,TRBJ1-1,CASRDRVPTEAFF
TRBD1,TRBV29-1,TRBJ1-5,CSVQVTGAGNQPQHF
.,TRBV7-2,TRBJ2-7,CASSPFGDAYEQYF
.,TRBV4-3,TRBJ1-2,CASSQDAGSDYGYTF
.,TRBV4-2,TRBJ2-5,CASSPWTGQETQYF
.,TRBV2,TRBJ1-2,CASSVGYGYTF
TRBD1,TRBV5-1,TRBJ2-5,CASSGGTETQYF
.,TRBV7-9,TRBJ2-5,CASTLGGQETQYF
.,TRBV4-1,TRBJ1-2,CASSQDSPTGYTF
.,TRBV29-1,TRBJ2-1,CSVEDNGEQFF
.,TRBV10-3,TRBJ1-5,CAISTLSQPQHF
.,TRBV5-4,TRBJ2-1,CASSSPGSGEQFF
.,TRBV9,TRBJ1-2,CASSVGVDANYGYTF
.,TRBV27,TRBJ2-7,CASSAAAEPYEQYF
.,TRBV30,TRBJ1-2,CAWSVQGYGYTF
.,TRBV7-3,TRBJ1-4,CASSSRDPATNEKLFF
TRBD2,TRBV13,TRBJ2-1,CASSSREAKVHEQFF
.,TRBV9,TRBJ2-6,CASSVDQGLNSGANALTF
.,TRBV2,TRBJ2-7,CASSEFILRTF
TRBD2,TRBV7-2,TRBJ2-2,CASSPYGLAENTGELFF
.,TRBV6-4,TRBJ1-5,CASSRDHGNQPQHF
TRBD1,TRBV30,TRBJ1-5,CAWSRDRDFTYSNQPQHF
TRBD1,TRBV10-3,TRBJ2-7,CAISPTGGQGAAYEQYF
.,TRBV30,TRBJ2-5,CAWSVGLQETQYF
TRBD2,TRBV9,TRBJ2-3,CASSVVVAGDTQYF
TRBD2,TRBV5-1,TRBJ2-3,CASNHGLAGPGRTQYF
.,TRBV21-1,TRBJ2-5,CASSSPKGEGQETQYF
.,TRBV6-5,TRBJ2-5,CASGYNQETQYF
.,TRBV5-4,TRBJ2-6,CASSFFGANVLTF
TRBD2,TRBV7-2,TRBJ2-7,CASSAGLAGAEQYF
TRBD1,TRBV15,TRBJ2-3,CATSRAGTGTDTQYF
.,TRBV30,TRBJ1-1,CAWSAGTGTEAFF
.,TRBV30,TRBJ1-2,CAWSVGRGYTF
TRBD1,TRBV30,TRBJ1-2,CAWTEGGRSAVTF
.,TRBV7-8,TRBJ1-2,CASSPREGYGYTF
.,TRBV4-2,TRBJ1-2,CASSSTGPYGYTF
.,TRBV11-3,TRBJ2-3,CASSLGGTTDTQYF
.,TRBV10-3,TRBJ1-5,CATGPGPGQPQHF
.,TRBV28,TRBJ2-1,CASSNTQTVLEQFF
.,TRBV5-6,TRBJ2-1,CASSGGTGQNLNEQFF
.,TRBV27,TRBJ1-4,CASKTANEKLFF
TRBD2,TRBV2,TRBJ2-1,CASSPRLAGAGEQFF
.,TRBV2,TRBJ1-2,CASSPTIGRGYTF
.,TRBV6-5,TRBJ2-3,CASSAQGRDTQYF
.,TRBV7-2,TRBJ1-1,CASSRRADTEAFF